This T cell receptor (beta chain) was documented in a study of shared clonotypes between healthy human individuals. Findings of the study overall: Among donors, the sharing of clonotypes was expected to be influenced by sequencing depth. Naive CD4 clonotypes were shared across a few donors at roughly 5.3%.

In replicate PCRs of sorted subsets, approximately 210 ng DNA, 29,000 or so T cell genomes, was used. Only in-frame clones appear in the TCRdb table, and some are missing; sequencing was by immunoSEQ multiplex PCR. The table lists 2.3 million or so clones, more than 80% of them singletons, with 0.35% to 0.45% in the top ten. Turning to this clone: Its antigen is unknown.

There are 15 residues in the CDR3. The germline V gene has CDR1 SGHTA and CDR2 FQGTGA. Trimming pared 2 bases from V and 2 bases from J, leaving 10 bases between. The genes are TRBV7-3 and TRBJ2-1; D gene ambiguous. Input material: naive CD4+ T cells from PBMCs. The subset: CD45RA+ positively selected. This TCR derives from a young man in good health. Some clones in this sample may be carry-over from other donors' samples. The CDR3 loop is CASSLGVGPYNEQFF. The CDR3 DNA is TGTGCCAGCAGCTTAGGCGTCGGACCCTACAATGAGCAGTTCTTC.